This T cell receptor beta chain derives from a study of OX40 agonist ivuxolimab in advanced cancers. General observations from the study: The work left the antigen specificity of expanded peripheral T cells undetermined. Relatively little clonal expansion, among the lowest observed, appeared in partial responders at 0.1-3.0 mg/kg.

In the case of this clone: Its antigen is still unknown.

TCRdb keeps only in-frame clones here, not all; method: immunoSEQ multiplex PCR. The sample has about 89,000 clones; 88% are singletons. The origin of this receptor is an adult with an advanced solid tumor such as melanoma, head and neck, liver or kidney cancer. The sample was CD4+ or CD8+ T cells sorted from blood, taken in a trial of the OX40 agonist ivuxolimab.

CDR3 sequence: CSASDNYGYTF. In DNA form, the CDR3 reads TGCAGTGCTAGTGATAACTATGGCTACACCTTC. The chain links TRBV20-1 to TRBJ1-2, with D unresolved. Germline values: CDR1 DFQATT, CDR2 SNEGSKA (reference sequence). The CDR3 consists of 11 residues. V lost 3 bases, J lost 1 base, and 3 bases lay in between.